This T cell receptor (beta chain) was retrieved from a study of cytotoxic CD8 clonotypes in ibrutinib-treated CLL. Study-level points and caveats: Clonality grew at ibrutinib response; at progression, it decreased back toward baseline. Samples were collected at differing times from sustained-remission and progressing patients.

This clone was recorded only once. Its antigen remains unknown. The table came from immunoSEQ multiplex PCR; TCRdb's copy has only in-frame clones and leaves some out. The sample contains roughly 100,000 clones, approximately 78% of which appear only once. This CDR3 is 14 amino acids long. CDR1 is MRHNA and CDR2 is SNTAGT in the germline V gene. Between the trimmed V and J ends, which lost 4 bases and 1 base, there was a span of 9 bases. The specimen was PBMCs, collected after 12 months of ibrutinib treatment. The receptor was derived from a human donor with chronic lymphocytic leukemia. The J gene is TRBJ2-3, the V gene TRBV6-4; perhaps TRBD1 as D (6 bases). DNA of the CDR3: TGTGCCAGCAGTGCCAAGGGGGGCACAGATACGCAGTATTTT. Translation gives CASSAKGGTDTQYF.